This T cell receptor beta chain is from a study of shared clonotypes between healthy human individuals (dated by TCRdb to the early 2020s). For the study in its entirety: Two women and a few men aged 18 to 49 years were included in the cohort. The study deeply sequenced blood TCR repertoires of five healthy adults to estimate repertoire size and the extent of clonotype sharing between individuals. Different laboratories and diverse techniques were used to prepare libraries and sequence TCR repertoires, to increase sequencing depth and limit assay-specific biases. Per donor, leukapheresis produced somewhere between about 0.9 and 9.5 billion PBMCs.

Using the deep immunoSEQ assay, multiplex PCR amplified TCR CDR3 regions from genomic DNA. Genomic DNA extracted from each cell subset was distributed evenly over all wells of several immunoSEQ 96-well plates, and each plate served as one replicate. For unsorted PBMC, each replicate PCR was loaded with about 300 ng genomic DNA, equivalent to about 30,000 T cell genomes. Ten immunoSEQ deep assay plates were used to sequence unsorted PBMC genomic DNA. Purified libraries were quantified with a Qubit 3.0 fluorometer, sized on a Bioanalyzer 2100, and re-quantified with the KAPA Library Quantification kit. Every immunoSEQ 96-well plate was sequenced on a dedicated single-read 150-cycle Illumina NextSeq 550 flow cell. Processing in the source paper ran as follows. Because the immunoSEQ output included only junctional sequences and no quality scores, the filtering could not be the same as the filtering used for full-length reads. To assign V/J genes and CDR3, sequences were annotated using PyIR, a Python wrapper for IgBLAST v1.9, with IMGT germline references. Reads with weak V/J assignments (E-value above 1e-6), missing CDR3, stop codons, out-of-frame junctions, or ambiguous translated residues were removed. V3J clonotypes were defined by identical inferred V gene, J gene, and CDR3 amino acid sequence. The percentage overlap between two repertoires was calculated by dividing the number of shared unique clonotypes by the size of the smaller repertoire. Repertoire richness was assessed with RTK rarefaction, the Chao1 estimator, and Recon v2.1 estimates of unobserved clonotypes. TCRdb took this table from immuneACCESS and kept in-frame rearrangements with V and J called. Such tables lack part of the clones; where checked against another copy, unresolved V genes explain under half of the gap, and the rest is unexplained. D and trimming were read from the DNA, whereas the V and J calls and clone size are those reported in that table. This sample comprises about 520,000 clones, about 78% of them detected only once. Around 12% of the sample is held by the ten biggest clonotypes.

The donors were healthy, HIV-negative adults with no recently reported acute infections or vaccinations. All donors were Caucasian adults living in Nashville, Tennessee, USA. For unsorted samples, 70 million to 95 million PBMCs were counted, and genomic DNA was extracted using the QIAamp DNA Blood Mini kit. Blood was collected by leukapheresis, and PBMCs were isolated by Ficoll-Histopaque density gradient centrifugation and then cryopreserved in liquid nitrogen vapor phase. In regard to this clone: Its antigen specificity is not known. No clone much larger than this one lies a single base away; base qualities are absent.

General conclusions and limits of the study: Because the study included only a small number of donors, the genetic and exposure-history diversity represented was limited. Only blood was sampled, and tissue TCR repertoires likely differ from those in blood. Pairwise subsampling indicated that sequencing depth was expected to affect the degree of clonotype sharing among donors.

There are 15 amino acids in the CDR3, from cysteine to phenylalanine inclusive. Here the CDR3 DNA is all that survives: 45 bases in frame from base 1. V ends up 3 bases short and J 5 bases short, with an unmatched junction base count of 6. According to the germline V gene, CDR1 reads ENHRY and CDR2 reads SYGVKD. The sample comprised PBMCs. The sequence derives from a woman aged 35 to 49 in good health. Some clones in this sample may be carry-over from other donors' samples. The rearrangement combines TRBV10-3 with TRBJ2-1; TRBD2 matches 8 bases in the middle. For the CDR3, the sequence is CAISDNSGKDNEQFF. In nucleotide form, the sequence is TGTGCCATCAGTGATAATAGCGGGAAAGACAATGAGCAGTTCTTC.